This note documents a single T cell receptor beta chain sequence. Methods used by the authors: Researchers report that nucleated cell counts were estimated from reference gene primer amplification. The assay was immunoSEQ multiplex PCR, and TCRdb's table has in-frame clones only and misses some. The V and J calls and clone size were taken over from that table, and D and trimming were inferred from the DNA. The table records 70,000 to 100,000 clones, roughly 78% of them present only once. The data were obtained in a study of blood T cell repertoires in COVID-19. Background on the study: The United States, Italy and Spain were the sources of the acute and convalescent COVID-19 samples. T cells, B-cell-depleted T cells, or PBMCs provided the cDNA or gDNA that served as material.

The germline CDR1 and CDR2 sequences are LNHNV and YYDKDF (reference sequence). The CDR3 is 15 amino acids. V lost 3 bases and J lost 2; bases outside the gene matches: 4. This TCR was recovered from a middle-aged man with active or convalescent COVID-19. This chain joins TRBV15 and TRBJ2-1; 7 positions match TRBD2. Sequenced sample: peripheral blood. The CDR3 protein is CATSRPGLTYNEQFF. In nucleotides, the CDR3 is TGTGCCACCAGCAGGCCGGGACTAACCTACAATGAGCAGTTCTTC.